Below, 31 T cell receptor beta chains from the same sample are listed, as sequenced in a study of metastatic and nonmetastatic thyroid tumors. Each patient went into thyroid surgery without having received any treatment. TCRdb called clones again from the PCR reads with MiXCR. The sample shows approximately 16,000 clones, roughly 30% of them seen only once. The material sequenced was tumor tissue. These receptors were taken from a female donor with papillary thyroid cancer or a benign thyroid nodule (not recorded which). Some clones in this sample may be carry-over from other donors' samples.

This clone was seen repeatedly, ten times or more. The chain carries TRBV6-1 and TRBJ2-7, with D possibly TRBD2 on 5 matching bases. Per germline, CDR1 MNHNS and CDR2 SASEGT. This CDR3 has 14 residues. V shed 4 bases and J shed 3 bases, with 13 bases lying between them. CDR3 sequence reads: CASSAQTRGYEQYF. The CDR3 region has the DNA TGTGCCAGCAGTGCCCAGACACGGGGCTACGAGCAGTACTTC.

The genes are TRBV5-6 and TRBJ1-2; a possible D gene is TRBD1 (6 bases). The CDR3 has 15 residues. The V and J ends lost 0 bases and 4 bases respectively, with 13 bases between them. CDR1 is SGHDT and CDR2 is YYEEEE in the germline V gene. The CDR3 DNA reads TGTGCCAGCAGCTTGGTGGACAGTCTGTCCTATGGCTACACCTTC. It specifies CASSLVDSLSYGYTF.

This clone was found many times. Given a much more abundant clone one base away, this may be a read error. CDR3 sequence: CASSYGGTEQFF. DNA of the CDR3: TGTGCCAGCAGCTACGGGGGGACTGAGCAGTTCTTC. The chain links TRBV7-3 to TRBJ2-1; TRBD2 aligns across 7 bases. The V segment lost 4 bases and the J segment 9 bases; nucleotides outside the gene matches: 3. This CDR3 has 12 residues. Germline CDR1 SGHTA, CDR2 FQGTGA.

This clone has more than one count but fewer than ten. This chain connects TRBV6-9 to TRBJ1-5, with a possible D match to TRBD1 (5 bases). The germline V gene has CDR1 MNHGY and CDR2 SVAAGI. This CDR3 is 18 amino acids long. V lost 7 bases and J lost 4, with 26 bases in between. CDR3 sequence reads: CASTTIGTGQVGNQPQHF. The CDR3 coding sequence is TGTGCCAGCACCACAATTGGGACTGGGCAGGTCGGGAATCAGCCCCAGCATTTT.

This clone was detected ten times or more. This may arise from a read error, as a much more abundant clone is one base away. This chain uses TRBV7-8 with TRBJ2-7, with 9 bases matching TRBD2. The CDR3 totals 16 residues. The ends lost 5 bases at V and 6 bases at J; junction bases unmatched: 14. The germline CDR1 and CDR2 sequences are SGHVS and FQNEAQ. The CDR3 here is CASSPVAGAPWAEQYF. The CDR3 coding sequence is TGTGCCAGCAGCCCAGTAGCGGGGGCCCCCTGGGCCGAGCAGTACTTC.

This clone was observed a few times. This chain joins TRBV28 and TRBJ1-5; D gene ambiguous. The length of the CDR3 is 12 residues. V was cut by 6 bases and J by 13 bases, with 16 bases left in between. Germline V gene sequence: CDR1 MDHEN, CDR2 SYDVKM. The CDR3 region has the DNA TGTGCCAGCAGGACGTCGCCGGGCCGACAGCATTTT. It translates to CASRTSPGRQHF.

CDR3 nucleotide sequence: TGTGCCAGCAACGGCGCAGGACAGTGGAATACCGGCTACACCTTC. Translation: CASNGAGQWNTGYTF. The gene calls are TRBV6-1 and TRBJ1-2, with D perhaps matching TRBD1 (6 bases). The V gene's germline CDR1 is MNHNS and CDR2 SASEGT. The ends were cut back, 7 bases at V and 8 bases at J, with 23 bases in the middle. This CDR3 spans 15 amino acids.

This chain's CDR3 is CASSQTSADTQYF. CDR3 nucleotides: TGTGCCAGCTCACAGACTAGCGCAGATACGCAGTATTTT. This chain uses TRBV18 with TRBJ2-3, with TRBD2 matching over 8 bases. The CDR3 is 13 amino acids. Germline V lookup: CDR1 KGHSH, CDR2 LQKENI. After removal of 4 bases from V and 4 bases from J, the junction contained 1 base not matched to a gene.

The table lists this clone with many counts. The chain employs TRBV12-3 or TRBV12-4 and TRBJ2-1; TRBD2 might be the D (6 bases). The CDR3 contains 14 residues. The V end was cut by 3 bases, the J end by 3 bases, with 9 bases between. The CDR3 protein is CASSFLADYNEQFF. CDR3 coding DNA: TGTGCCAGCAGTTTTTTAGCGGACTACAATGAGCAGTTCTTC.

This clone was recorded many times. Germline is not matched at one junction end, which may reflect a read error. The chain is built from TRBV28 and TRBJ2-7, with 10 bases that match TRBD1. Germline CDR1 reads MDHEN; CDR2 reads SYDVKM. The CDR3 length is 14 residues. The CDR3 bases are TGTGCCAGCAGTTTCCGACAGGGGGCGCGGGAGCAGCACTTC. Translation: CASSFRQGAREQHF.

The rearrangement uses TRBV20-1 and TRBJ1-1; D not resolved. This CDR3 has 13 amino acids. Looked up from germline, CDR1 is DFQATT and CDR2 is SNEGSKA (reference sequence). With 0 bases removed from V and 1 base from J, the gap between germline ends came to 6 bases. The CDR3 DNA follows: TGCAGTGCTAGAGATGGCCGGAACACTGAAGCTTTCTTT. Encoded protein: CSARDGRNTEAFF.

This clone was counted between two and nine times. This chain uses TRBV28 with TRBJ2-1; TRBD1 agrees at 8 bases. The germline CDR1 and CDR2 sequences are MDHEN and SYDVKM. J lost 6 bases, V lost 3 bases, and 13 bases had no gene match. The CDR3 spans 17 residues. The CDR3: CASSFARRTGNRNEQFF. The CDR3 DNA is TGTGCCAGCAGTTTTGCCCGACGGACAGGGAACCGCAATGAGCAGTTCTTC.

Relative to its sample, this clone is medium-sized (0.01 to 0.1%). The chain couples TRBV11-2 to TRBJ2-7, with a possible D match to TRBD2 (5 bases). CDR1 and CDR2 from the germline V gene are SGHAT and FQNNGV. This CDR3 has 14 residues. Trimming took off 5 bases at V and 2 bases at J, with 13 bases between the two ends. Written as DNA, the CDR3 is TGTGCCAGCAGCCCGAATCTAGCCGCCTACGAGCAGTACTTC. It encodes CASSPNLAAYEQYF.

This clone is labeled medium-sized. DNA of the CDR3: TGTGCCAGTAGTTTCCGAGGGGCTGGTGAGCAGTTCTTC. Translated: CASSFRGAGEQFF. The gene calls are TRBV19 and TRBJ2-1; D tentatively fits TRBD1 or TRBD2 (5 bases each). With 5 bases removed from V and 9 bases from J, the gap between germline ends came to 14 bases. The CDR3 has 13 residues. Germline values: CDR1 LNHDA, CDR2 SQIVND (reference sequence).

The chain combines TRBV20-1 with TRBJ2-1; either TRBD1 or TRBD2 may fit D (5 bases each). V lost 8 bases and J lost 10, with 21 bases in between. The V gene's germline CDR1 is DFQATT and CDR2 SNEGSKA (reference sequence). The CDR3 consists of 13 residues. In DNA form, the CDR3 reads TGCAGTACGCGAAGGGGCGGGCCTGTCGAGCAGTTCTTC. It yields the protein CSTRRGGPVEQFF.

By share, this clone counts as medium-sized. The V call is TRBV14, the J call TRBJ1-6, with D unresolved. Germline CDR1 reads SGHDN; CDR2 reads FVKESK. This CDR3 contains 15 residues. Deletions cut 1 base from V and 4 bases from J, with 8 bases between. The CDR3: CASSQAAVYNSPLHF. The CDR3, as DNA: TGTGCCAGCAGCCAAGCCGCAGTTTATAATTCACCCCTCCACTTT.

There are a few counts of this clone. The chain joins TRBV5-4 to TRBJ2-3; weak D call: TRBD1 (6 bases). Germline V gene lookup returns CDR1 SGHNT and CDR2 YYREEE (reference sequence). Trimming stripped 4 bases from V and 2 bases from J, with 14 bases between. This CDR3 comprises 15 residues. In DNA form, the CDR3 reads TGTGCCAGCAGCCCACGACAGGCCCTCACAGATACGCAGTATTTT. Translating it yields CASSPRQALTDTQYF.

The chain recombines TRBV18 with TRBJ2-1, with no clear D. The CDR3 sequence is 14 residues long. V gave up 4 bases and J gave up 5 bases, with 12 bases separating them. Per the germline V gene, CDR1 is KGHSH and CDR2 is LQKENI. CDR3 loop: CASSLSPPNNEQFF. DNA of the CDR3: TGTGCCAGCTCACTGTCGCCCCCCAACAATGAGCAGTTCTTC.

This chain links TRBV20-1 with TRBJ2-2; 8 bases map to TRBD2. Looked up from germline, CDR1 is DFQATT and CDR2 is SNEGSKA (reference sequence). Trimming took 3 bases from V and 7 from J; bases not matched to a gene: 4. The CDR3 is 13 residues long. The CDR3 DNA sequence: TGCAGTGCTAGCAGCGGGAGTGACGGGGAGCTGTTTTTT. This sequence encodes CSASSGSDGELFF.

At least ten counts were recorded for this clone. The chain uses TRBV5-5 and TRBJ2-7, with D maybe TRBD1 (6 bases). Germline values: CDR1 SGHKS, CDR2 YYEKEE (reference sequence). The CDR3 is 14 amino acids. Trimming cost V 0 bases and J 5 bases, with 12 bases left between them. The CDR3 sequence is CASSLEYRVDEQYF. CDR3 coding DNA: TGTGCCAGCAGCTTGGAATACAGGGTTGACGAGCAGTACTTC. The whole variable domain, filled in from reference TRBV5-5 and TRBJ2-7, reads DAGVTQSPTHLIKTRGQQVTLRCSPISGHKSVSWYQQVLGQGPQFIFQYYEKEERGRGNFPDRFSARQFPNYSSELNVNALLLGDSALYLCASSLEYRVDEQYFGPGTRLTVT.

The rearrangement joins TRBV7-8 to TRBJ1-1; D not resolved. Trimming stripped 1 base from V and 1 base from J, with 13 bases between. Germline CDR1 is SGHVS and CDR2 is FQNEAQ. The CDR3 has 16 residues. The CDR3 protein is CASSLVAGRTNTEAFF. CDR3 DNA: TGTGCCAGCAGCTTAGTGGCTGGACGGACGAACACTGAAGCTTTCTTT.

A single count supports this clone. The J gene is TRBJ1-1, the V gene TRBV20-1; 7 positions match TRBD1. Germline CDR1 is DFQATT and CDR2 is SNEGSKA (reference sequence). V lost 5 bases to trimming and J lost 6 bases; unmatched junction nucleotides: 6. This CDR3 contains 12 residues. CDR3 in DNA: TGCAGTGCTTCCCAGGGGGACGCTGAAGCTTTCTTT. Its translation: CSASQGDAEAFF.

This clone was counted at least ten times. The rearrangement joins TRBV18 to TRBJ2-6; D gene ambiguous. Germline V gene lookup returns CDR1 KGHSH and CDR2 LQKENI. This CDR3 has 16 amino acids. With 3 bases removed from V and 0 bases from J, the gap between germline ends came to 9 bases. The CDR3 spells CASSPNPSSGANVLTF. In DNA form, the CDR3 reads TGTGCCAGCTCACCGAATCCCAGCTCTGGGGCCAACGTCCTGACTTTC.

Only a few counts were recorded for this clone. The chain employs TRBV5-1 and TRBJ2-3, with D unclear. The germline V and J ends were trimmed by 5 bases and 2 bases, with 6 bases remaining between them. CDR1 and CDR2 (germline): SGHRS, YFSETQ. This CDR3 contains 12 residues. The CDR3 spells CASRLNTDTQYF. CDR3 nucleotides: TGCGCCAGCAGACTGAACACAGATACGCAGTATTTT.

V gene TRBV27 combines with J gene TRBJ2-7, with D possibly matching TRBD1 (5 bases). V was cut by 4 bases and J by 8 bases, with 18 bases left in between. This CDR3 has 14 amino acids. Germline CDR1 is MNHEY and CDR2 is SMNVEV (reference sequence). In DNA, the CDR3 is TGTGCCAGCAGTTACGGACACGAACTTGGGAAGCAGTACTTC. This codes for CASSYGHELGKQYF.

This clone was counted at least ten times. Just one base apart from a much larger clone, this may be a read error. The rearrangement links TRBV6-1 to TRBJ2-7, with D possibly TRBD1 on 7 matching bases. Germline loops: CDR1 MNHNS, CDR2 SASEGT. The CDR3 consists of 14 residues. The CDR3 DNA is TGTGCCAGCACCAAGGGGGGACAGTCCTACGGGCAGTACTTC. It yields the protein CASTKGGQSYGQYF.

The chain couples TRBV20-1 to TRBJ2-7; 10 positions match TRBD1. The J segment lost 1 base and the V segment lost 3 bases, leaving 9 bases of the junction unmatched. This CDR3 region has 16 residues. Per germline, CDR1 DFQATT and CDR2 SNEGSKA (reference sequence). CDR3 in DNA: TGCAGTGCTAGGGACCCACGGACAGGGGGTTCCTACGAGCAGTACTTC. Its protein is CSARDPRTGGSYEQYF.

The chain carries TRBV6-2 or TRBV6-3 and TRBJ2-3; the D call may be TRBD1 or TRBD2 (5 bases each). The V end was cut by 10 bases, the J end by 6 bases, with 20 bases between. The CDR3 loop spans 14 amino acids. Germline CDR1 reads MNHEY; CDR2 reads SVGEGT. This CDR3 reads CATYPGTQTDTQYF. In nucleotides, the CDR3 is TGTGCCACCTACCCCGGGACGCAGACCGATACGCAGTATTTT.

The CDR3 DNA is TGTGCCAGCAGCGTAGGTAGCGGGAGGCTTTACAATGAGCAGTTCTTC. Its protein product is CASSVGSGRLYNEQFF. This chain links TRBV9 with TRBJ2-1, with 10 bases matching TRBD2. The CDR3 is 16 amino acids. Per the germline V gene, CDR1 is SGDLS and CDR2 is YYNGEE. The V segment lost 0 bases and the J segment 4 bases; nucleotides outside the gene matches: 4. Full variable domain (remainder filled in from reference TRBV9 and TRBJ2-1): DSGVTQTPKHLITATGQRVTLRCSPRSGDLSVYWYQQSLDQGLQFLIQYYNGEERAKGNILERFSAQQFPDLHSELNLSSLELGDSALYFCASSVGSGRLYNEQFFGPGTRLTVL.

This clone appeared many times. The CDR3 loop reads CASCASGGPPGELFF. DNA of the CDR3: TGTGCCAGTTGTGCTAGCGGGGGGCCCCCCGGGGAGCTGTTTTTT. The chain combines TRBV2 with TRBJ2-2, with 11 bases that match TRBD2. Trimming removed 9 bases from V and 6 bases from J; junction bases left unmatched: 9. Germline lookup yields CDR1 SNHLY and CDR2 FYNNEI. This CDR3 contains 15 residues.

This clone is termed medium-sized. The rearrangement joins TRBV6-5 to TRBJ1-4, with D perhaps matching TRBD1 (5 bases). V was pared by 0 bases and J by 4 bases, with 9 bases between. Germline values: CDR1 MNHEY, CDR2 SVGAGI. This CDR3 comprises 15 residues. DNA for the CDR3: TGTGCCAGCAGTTACTCGGGGGGAATTAATGAAAAACTGTTTTTT. Protein: CASSYSGGINEKLFF.